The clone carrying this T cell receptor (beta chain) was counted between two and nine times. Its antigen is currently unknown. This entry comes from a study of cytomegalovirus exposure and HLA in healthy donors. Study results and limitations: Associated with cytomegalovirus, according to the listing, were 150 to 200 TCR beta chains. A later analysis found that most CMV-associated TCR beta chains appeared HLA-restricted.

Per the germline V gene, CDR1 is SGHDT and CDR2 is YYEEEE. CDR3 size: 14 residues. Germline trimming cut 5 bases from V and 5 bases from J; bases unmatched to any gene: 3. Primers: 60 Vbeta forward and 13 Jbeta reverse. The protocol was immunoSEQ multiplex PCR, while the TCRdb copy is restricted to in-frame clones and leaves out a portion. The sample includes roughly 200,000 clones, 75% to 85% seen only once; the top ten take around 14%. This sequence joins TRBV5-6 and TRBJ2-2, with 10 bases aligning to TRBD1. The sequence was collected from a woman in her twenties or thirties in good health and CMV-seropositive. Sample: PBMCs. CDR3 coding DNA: TGTGCCAGCAGTCGGGACAGGGGTACCGGGGAGCTGTTTTTT. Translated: CASSRDRGTGELFF.